This T cell receptor (beta chain) emerged from a study of identical twins. The CDR3 runs 14 residues. V dropped 4 bases and J dropped 4; count of bases not matched to a gene: 4. The germline V gene has CDR1 MNHNS and CDR2 SASEGT. One entry per CDR3 protein, called by TCRdb with MiXCR from the 5' RACE reads. This table has about 450,000 distinct CDR3 sequences, around 20% appearing once. The sequenced sample was naive T cells sorted from blood. The TCR sequence derives from a man aged 45-65 years in good health. The rearrangement links TRBV6-1 to TRBJ2-3; 8 bases are a match to TRBD2. CDR3 sequence: CASSAPGGADTQYF. In DNA, the CDR3 is TGTGCCAGCAGTGCACCGGGGGGGGCAGATACGCAGTATTTT.